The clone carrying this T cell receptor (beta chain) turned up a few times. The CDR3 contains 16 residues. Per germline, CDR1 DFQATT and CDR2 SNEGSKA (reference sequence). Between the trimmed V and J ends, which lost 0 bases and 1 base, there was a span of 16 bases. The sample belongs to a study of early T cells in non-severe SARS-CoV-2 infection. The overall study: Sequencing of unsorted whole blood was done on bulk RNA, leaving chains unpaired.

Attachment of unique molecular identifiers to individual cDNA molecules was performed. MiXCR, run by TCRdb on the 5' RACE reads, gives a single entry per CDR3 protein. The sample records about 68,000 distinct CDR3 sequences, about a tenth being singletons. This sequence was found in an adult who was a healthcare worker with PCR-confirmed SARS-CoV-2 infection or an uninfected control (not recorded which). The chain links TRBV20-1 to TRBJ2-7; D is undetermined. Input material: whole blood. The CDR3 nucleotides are TGCAGTGCTAGAGATCATTTCCCGGGCGGTTCCTACGAGCAGTACTTC. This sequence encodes CSARDHFPGGSYEQYF.